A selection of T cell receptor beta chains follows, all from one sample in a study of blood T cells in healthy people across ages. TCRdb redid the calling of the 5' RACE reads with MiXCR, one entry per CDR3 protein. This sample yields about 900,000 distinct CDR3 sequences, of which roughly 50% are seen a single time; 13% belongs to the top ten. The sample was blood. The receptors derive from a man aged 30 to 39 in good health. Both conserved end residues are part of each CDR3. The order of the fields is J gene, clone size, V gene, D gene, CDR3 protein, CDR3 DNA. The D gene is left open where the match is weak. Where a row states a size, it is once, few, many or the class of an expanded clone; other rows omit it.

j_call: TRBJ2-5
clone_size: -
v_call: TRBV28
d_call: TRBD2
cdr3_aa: CASSTGLAGGPAETQYF
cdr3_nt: TGTGCCAGCAGCACCGGACTAGCGGGGGGGCCCGCAGAGACCCAGTACTTC

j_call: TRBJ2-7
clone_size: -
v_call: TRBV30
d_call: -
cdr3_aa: CAWSGSGVSYEQYF
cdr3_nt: TGTGCCTGGAGTGGGTCGGGGGTCTCCTACGAGCAGTACTTC

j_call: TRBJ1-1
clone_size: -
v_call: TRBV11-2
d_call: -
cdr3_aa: CASSLESYSYTEAFF
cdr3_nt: TGTGCCAGCAGCTTAGAATCGTACTCTTACACTGAAGCTTTCTTT

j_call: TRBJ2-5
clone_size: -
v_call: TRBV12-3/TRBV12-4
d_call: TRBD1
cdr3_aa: CAISFPGQGSQGTQYF
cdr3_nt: TGTGCCATCAGTTTCCCCGGACAGGGAAGCCAAGGGACCCAGTACTTC

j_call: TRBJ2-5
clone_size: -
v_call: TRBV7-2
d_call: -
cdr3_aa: CASSLNHGRTQYF
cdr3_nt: TGTGCCAGCAGCTTAAATCACGGACGGACCCAGTACTTC

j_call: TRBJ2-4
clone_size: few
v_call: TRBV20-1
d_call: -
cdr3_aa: CSASSLRRAKNIQYF
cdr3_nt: TGCAGTGCTAGTTCCCTACGAAGAGCCAAAAACATTCAGTACTTC

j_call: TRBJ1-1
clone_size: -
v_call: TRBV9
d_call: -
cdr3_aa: CASSPGLDPMNTEAFF
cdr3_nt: TGTGCCAGCAGCCCGGGACTCGACCCAATGAACACTGAAGCTTTCTTT

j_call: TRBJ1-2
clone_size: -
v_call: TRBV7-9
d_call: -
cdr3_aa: CASSRADYGYTF
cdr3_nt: TGTGCCAGCAGCCGCGCCGACTATGGCTACACCTTC

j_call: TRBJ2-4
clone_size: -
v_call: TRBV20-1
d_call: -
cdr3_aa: CSARDEIVAAGNRKNIQYF
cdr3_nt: TGCAGTGCTAGAGATGAAATAGTGGCCGCGGGGAATAGAAAAAACATTCAGTACTTC

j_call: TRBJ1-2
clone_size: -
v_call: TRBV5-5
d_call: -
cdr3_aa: CASSLGLLARVAYGYTF
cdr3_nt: TGTGCCAGCAGCTTGGGTCTTCTTGCCAGGGTGGCCTATGGCTACACCTTC

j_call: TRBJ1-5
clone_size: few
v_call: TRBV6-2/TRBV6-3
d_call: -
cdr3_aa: CASSYSPVANQPQHF
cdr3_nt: TGTGCCAGCAGTTACTCTCCCGTTGCTAATCAGCCCCAGCATTTT

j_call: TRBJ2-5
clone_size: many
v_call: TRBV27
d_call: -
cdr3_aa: CASGVTGEETQYF
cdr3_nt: TGTGCCAGCGGAGTGACAGGAGAAGAGACCCAGTACTTC

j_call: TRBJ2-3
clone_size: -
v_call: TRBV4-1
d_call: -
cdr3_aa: CASGQTLRVRGADTQYF
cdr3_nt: TGCGCCAGCGGCCAAACCCTTCGGGTCCGAGGGGCAGATACGCAGTATTTT

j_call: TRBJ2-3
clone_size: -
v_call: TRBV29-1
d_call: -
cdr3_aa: CSANQRLTSTDTQYF
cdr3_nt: TGCAGCGCAAACCAGAGACTAACAAGCACAGATACGCAGTATTTT

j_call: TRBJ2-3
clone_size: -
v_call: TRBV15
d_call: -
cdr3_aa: CATSRDWQGWDTQYF
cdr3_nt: TGTGCCACCAGCAGAGATTGGCAGGGATGGGATACGCAGTATTTT

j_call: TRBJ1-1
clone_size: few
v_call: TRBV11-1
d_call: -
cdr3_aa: CASTPWVGTEAFF
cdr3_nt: TGTGCCAGCACCCCGTGGGTGGGGACTGAAGCTTTCTTT

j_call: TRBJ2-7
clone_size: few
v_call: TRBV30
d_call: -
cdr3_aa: CAWSVGVDESYEQYF
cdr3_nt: TGTGCCTGGAGTGTAGGGGTAGATGAGTCCTACGAGCAGTACTTC

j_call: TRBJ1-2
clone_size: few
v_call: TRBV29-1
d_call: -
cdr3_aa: CSVEDTGLGGYTF
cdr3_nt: TGCAGCGTTGAAGATACAGGGTTGGGTGGCTACACCTTC

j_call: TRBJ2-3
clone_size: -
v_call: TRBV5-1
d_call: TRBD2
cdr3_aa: CASSLAIAGGTDTQYF
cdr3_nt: TGCGCCAGCAGCTTGGCCATAGCGGGAGGGACAGATACGCAGTATTTT

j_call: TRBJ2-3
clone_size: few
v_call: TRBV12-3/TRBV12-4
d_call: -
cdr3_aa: CASSLGVGGGTDTQYF
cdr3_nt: TGTGCCAGCAGTTTAGGGGTCGGGGGTGGCACAGATACGCAGTATTTT

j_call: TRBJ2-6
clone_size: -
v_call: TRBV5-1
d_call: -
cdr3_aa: CASRKIGVSGANVLTF
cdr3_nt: TGCGCCAGCAGAAAAATAGGTGTCTCTGGGGCCAACGTCCTGACTTTC

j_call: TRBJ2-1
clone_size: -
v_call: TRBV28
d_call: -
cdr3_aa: CASNGVTVNEQFF
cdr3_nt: TGTGCCAGCAATGGAGTCACCGTCAATGAGCAGTTCTTC

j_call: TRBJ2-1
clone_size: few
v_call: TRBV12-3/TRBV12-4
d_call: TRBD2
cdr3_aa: CASSSGLAGREFF
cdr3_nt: TGTGCCAGCAGTTCGGGACTAGCGGGTCGGGAGTTCTTC

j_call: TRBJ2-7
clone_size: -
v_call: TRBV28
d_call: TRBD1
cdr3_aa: CASSLSRTGSYEQYF
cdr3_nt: TGTGCCAGCAGTTTATCCCGGACAGGGTCCTACGAGCAGTACTTC

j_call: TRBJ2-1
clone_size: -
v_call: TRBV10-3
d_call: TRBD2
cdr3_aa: CAISESLWRGALGNEQFF
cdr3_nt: TGTGCCATCAGTGAGTCACTATGGCGGGGGGCTCTTGGCAATGAGCAGTTCTTC

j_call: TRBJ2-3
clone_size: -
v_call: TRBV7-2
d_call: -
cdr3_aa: CASSPPLGSTQYF
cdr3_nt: TGTGCCAGCAGCCCCCCTCTGGGGTCTACGCAGTATTTT

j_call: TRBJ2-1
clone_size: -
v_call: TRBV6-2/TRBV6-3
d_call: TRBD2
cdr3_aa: CASSLGSAGAQYEQFF
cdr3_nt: TGTGCCAGCAGCCTAGGATCAGCGGGGGCTCAGTATGAGCAGTTCTTC

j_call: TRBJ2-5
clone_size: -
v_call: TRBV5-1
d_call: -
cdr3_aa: CASSLRTVGVGEQYF
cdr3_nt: TGCGCCAGCAGCTTGAGGACGGTAGGGGTGGGTGAGCAGTACTTC

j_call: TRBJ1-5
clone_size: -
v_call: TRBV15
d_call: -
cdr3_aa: CATSRVTATEDQPQHF
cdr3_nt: TGTGCCACCAGCAGAGTTACCGCGACGGAGGATCAGCCCCAGCATTTT

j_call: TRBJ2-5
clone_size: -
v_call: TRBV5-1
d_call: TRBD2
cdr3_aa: CASSSAGGTETQYF
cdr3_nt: TGCGCCAGCAGCTCAGCGGGGGGTACGGAGACCCAGTACTTC

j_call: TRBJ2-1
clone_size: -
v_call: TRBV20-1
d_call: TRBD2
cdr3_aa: CSASLAGGYNEQFF
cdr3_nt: TGCAGTGCTAGTCTCGCGGGGGGCTACAATGAGCAGTTCTTC

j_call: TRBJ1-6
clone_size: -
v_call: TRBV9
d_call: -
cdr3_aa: CASSGQANSPLHF
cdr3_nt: TGTGCCAGCAGCGGACAGGCGAATTCACCCCTCCACTTT